The clone carrying this T cell receptor (beta chain) was detected only a few times. The CDR3 contains 14 residues. From germline, CDR1 is SGHVS and CDR2 FQNEAQ. Trimming took 1 base from V and 3 from J, leaving 8 bases between them. TCRdb analysed the RT-PCR reads with MiXCR anew, one entry per CDR3 protein. The sample includes around 650,000 distinct CDR3 sequences, 15% to 18% of them seen just once. The source of the sample is a study of response to subunit inactivated influenza vaccine. The chain combines TRBV7-8 with TRBJ2-3; D is uncertain. This TCR was recovered from a man between 45 and 60 years old who received an inactivated influenza vaccine. Sequenced material: PBMCs from blood, taken roughly 12 days after vaccination. The CDR3 DNA is TGTGCCAGCAGCTTAGTTCTCCCGACAGATACGCAGTATTTT. Translation: CASSLVLPTDTQYF. The full variable domain, completed using reference TRBV7-8 and TRBJ2-3, is GAGVSQSPRYKVAKRGQDVALRCDPISGHVSLFWYQQALGQGPEFLTYFQNEAQLDKSGLPSDRFFAERPEGSVSTLKIQRTQQEDSAVYLCASSLVLPTDTQYFGPGTRLTVL.